This TCR beta chain stems from a study of control samples from healthy donors and cancer patients. Method: immunoSEQ multiplex PCR; TCRdb's copy keeps in-frame clones and lacks some. The sample yields about 12,000 clones, 90% to 95% seen once. The ends were cut back, 4 bases at V and 6 bases at J, with 9 bases in the middle. CDR3 length: 12 amino acids. Germline V lookup: CDR1 SGDLS, CDR2 YYNGEE. The clonotype comes from an elderly man with lung cancer. Sequencing was carried out using PBMCs. The chain is built from TRBV9 and TRBJ2-3; no firm D call. CDR3 nucleotide sequence: TGTGCCAGCAGCCCCATCCGGGATACGCAGTATTTT. Protein product: CASSPIRDTQYF. Complete variable domain (other parts from reference TRBV9 and TRBJ2-3): DSGVTQTPKHLITATGQRVTLRCSPRSGDLSVYWYQQSLDQGLQFLIQYYNGEERAKGNILERFSAQQFPDLHSELNLSSLELGDSALYFCASSPIRDTQYFGPGTRLTVL.